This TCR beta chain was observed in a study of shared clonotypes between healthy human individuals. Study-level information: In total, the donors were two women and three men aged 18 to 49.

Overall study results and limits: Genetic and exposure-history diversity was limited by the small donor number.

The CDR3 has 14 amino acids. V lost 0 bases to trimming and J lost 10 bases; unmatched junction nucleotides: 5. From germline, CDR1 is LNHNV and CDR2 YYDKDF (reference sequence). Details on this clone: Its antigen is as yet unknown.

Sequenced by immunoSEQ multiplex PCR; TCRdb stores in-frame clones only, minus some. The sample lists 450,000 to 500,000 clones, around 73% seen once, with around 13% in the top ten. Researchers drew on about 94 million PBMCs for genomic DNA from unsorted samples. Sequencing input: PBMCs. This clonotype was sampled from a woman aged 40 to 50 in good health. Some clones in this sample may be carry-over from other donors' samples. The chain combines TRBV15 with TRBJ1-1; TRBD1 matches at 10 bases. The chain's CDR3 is CATSRDSGTGVAFF. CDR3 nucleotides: TGTGCCACCAGCAGAGACTCCGGGACAGGGGTAGCTTTCTTT. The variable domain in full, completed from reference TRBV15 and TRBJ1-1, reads DAMVIQNPRYQVTQFGKPVTLSCSQTLNHNVMYWYQQKSSQAPKLLFHYYDKDFNNEADTPDNFQSRRPNTSFCFLDIRSPGLGDTAMYLCATSRDSGTGVAFFGQGTRLTVV.